This T cell receptor beta chain originates from a study of shared clonotypes between healthy human individuals. A word on this clone: Its cognate antigen is unknown.

The method was immunoSEQ multiplex PCR; TCRdb's version includes in-frame clones alone and lacks a portion of them. The table shows 1.6 million or so clones, with less than 99% occurring only once. CDR3 length: 14 amino acids. V was pared by 4 bases and J by 7 bases, with 8 bases of the junction left unmatched. Germline-derived CDR1 and CDR2 are MNHNY and SVGAGI (reference sequence). Study results and limitations: An expected dependence of interdonor clonotype sharing on sequencing depth was noted.

Source material: naive CD4+ T cells sorted from blood. Subset given: CD45RA+ positively selected. The chain recombines TRBV6-6 with TRBJ1-2; 8 bases map to TRBD1. The TCR was taken from a man aged 25-45 years in good health. The CDR3 DNA reads TGTGCCAGCAGTTTGGCACGGACAGGGAGTGGCTACACCTTC. Its translation: CASSLARTGSGYTF.